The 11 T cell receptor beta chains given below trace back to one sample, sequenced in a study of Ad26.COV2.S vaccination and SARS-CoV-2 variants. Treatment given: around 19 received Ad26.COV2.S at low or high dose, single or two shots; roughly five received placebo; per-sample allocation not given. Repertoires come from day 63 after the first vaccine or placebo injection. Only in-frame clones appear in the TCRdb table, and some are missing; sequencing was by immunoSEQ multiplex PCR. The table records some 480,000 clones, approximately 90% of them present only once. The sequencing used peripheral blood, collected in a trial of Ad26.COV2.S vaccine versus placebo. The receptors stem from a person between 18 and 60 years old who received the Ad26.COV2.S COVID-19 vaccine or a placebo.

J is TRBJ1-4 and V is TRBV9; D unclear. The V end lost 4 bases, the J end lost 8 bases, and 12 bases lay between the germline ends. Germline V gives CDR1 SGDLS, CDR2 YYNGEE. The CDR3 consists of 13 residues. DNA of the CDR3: TGTGCCAGCAGCTTCAGCCCGGGGGAAAAACTGTTTTTT. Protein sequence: CASSFSPGEKLFF.

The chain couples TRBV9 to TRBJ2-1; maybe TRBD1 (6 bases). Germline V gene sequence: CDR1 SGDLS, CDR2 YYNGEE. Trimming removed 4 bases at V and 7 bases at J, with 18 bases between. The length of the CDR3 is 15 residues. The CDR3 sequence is CASSLRDTYGNEQFF. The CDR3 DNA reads TGTGCCAGCAGCTTACGGGACACCTATGGGAATGAGCAGTTCTTC.

The CDR3: CASSLDGRAGQPQHF. As DNA, the CDR3 is TGTGCCAGCAGCTTAGATGGAAGGGCCGGTCAGCCCCAGCATTTT. The chain uses TRBV11-2 and TRBJ1-5; D remains ambiguous. V dropped 0 bases and J dropped 6 bases, with 12 bases sitting between them. CDR1 and CDR2 (germline): SGHAT, FQNNGV. This CDR3 has 15 residues.

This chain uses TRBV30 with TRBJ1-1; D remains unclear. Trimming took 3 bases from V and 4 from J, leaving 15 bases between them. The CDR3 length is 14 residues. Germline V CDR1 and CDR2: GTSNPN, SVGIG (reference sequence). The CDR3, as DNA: TGTGCCTGGAGCCATCGGGCCATCGGCACTGAAGCTTTCTTT. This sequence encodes CAWSHRAIGTEAFF.

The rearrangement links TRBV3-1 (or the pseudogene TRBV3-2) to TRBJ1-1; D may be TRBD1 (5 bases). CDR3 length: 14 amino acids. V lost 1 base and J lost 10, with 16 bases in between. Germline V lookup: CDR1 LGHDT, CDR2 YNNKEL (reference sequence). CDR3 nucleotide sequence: TGTGCCAGCAGCCAAGTCGCGGGGCGCGGGTTAGCTTTCTTT. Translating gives CASSQVAGRGLAFF.

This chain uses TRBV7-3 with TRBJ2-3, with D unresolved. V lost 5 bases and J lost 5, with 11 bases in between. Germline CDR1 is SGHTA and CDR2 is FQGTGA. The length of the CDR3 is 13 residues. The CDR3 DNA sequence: TGTGCCAGCAGCGAATCGTTCCGAGATACGCAGTATTTT. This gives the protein CASSESFRDTQYF.

The CDR3 DNA reads as TGTGCCTGGGGAGGGGCGAATGGCTACACCTTC. Translating gives CAWGGANGYTF. The gene calls are TRBV30 and TRBJ1-2, with D perhaps TRBD1 (5 bases). The CDR3 sequence is 11 residues long. From germline, CDR1 is GTSNPN and CDR2 SVGIG (reference sequence). V gave up 5 bases and J gave up 6 bases, with 10 bases separating them. The full variable domain, its missing parts supplied by reference TRBV30 and TRBJ1-2, is SQTIHQWPATLVQPVGSPLSLECTVEGTSNPNLYWYRQAAGRGLQLLFYSVGIGQISSEVPQNLSASRPQDRQFILSSKKLLLSDSGFYLCAWGGANGYTFGSGTRLTVV.

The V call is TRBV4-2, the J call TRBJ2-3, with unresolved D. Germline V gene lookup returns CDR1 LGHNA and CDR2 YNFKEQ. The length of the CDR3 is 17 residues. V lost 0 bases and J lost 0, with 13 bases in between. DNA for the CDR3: TGTGCCAGCAGCCAAGAGTTCGTGGATACTAGCACAGATACGCAGTATTTT. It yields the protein CASSQEFVDTSTDTQYF.

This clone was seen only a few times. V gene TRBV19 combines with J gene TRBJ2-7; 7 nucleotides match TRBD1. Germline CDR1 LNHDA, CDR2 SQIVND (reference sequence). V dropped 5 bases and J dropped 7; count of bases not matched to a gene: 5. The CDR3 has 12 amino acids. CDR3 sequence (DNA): TGTGCCAGTAGTGGAAGACAGGGTGAGCAGTACTTC. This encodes CASSGRQGEQYF. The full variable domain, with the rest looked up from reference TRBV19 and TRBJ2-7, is DGGITQSPKYLFRKEGQNVTLSCEQNLNHDAMYWYRQDPGQGLRLIYYSQIVNDFQKGDIAEGYSVSREKKESFPLTVTSAQKNPTAFYLCASSGRQGEQYFGPGTRLTVT.

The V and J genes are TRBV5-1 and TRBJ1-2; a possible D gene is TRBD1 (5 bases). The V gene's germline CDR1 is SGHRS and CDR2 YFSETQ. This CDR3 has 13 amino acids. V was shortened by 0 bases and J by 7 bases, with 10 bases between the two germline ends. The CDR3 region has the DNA TGCGCCAGCAGCTTGGACAGGATCGGTGGCTACACCTTC. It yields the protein CASSLDRIGGYTF.

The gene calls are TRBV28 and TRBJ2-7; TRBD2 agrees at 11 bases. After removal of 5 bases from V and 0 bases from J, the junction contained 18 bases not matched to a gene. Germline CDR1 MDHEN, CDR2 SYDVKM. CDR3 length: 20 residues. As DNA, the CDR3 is TGTGCCAGCAGTCCCATCCTAAGGACTAGCGGGTTAAAGTCCTCCTACGAGCAGTACTTC. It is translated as CASSPILRTSGLKSSYEQYF.